This T cell receptor (beta chain) was sequenced during a study of shared clonotypes between healthy human individuals. Study details: Sampling drew on donors who were two women and three men aged 18 to 49. The study, taken as a whole, reports: Generation probabilities were higher for clonotypes shared across all four sorted-subset donors than for unshared ones. With a few donors compared, approximately 5% of naive CD4 clonotypes were shared.

The assay was immunoSEQ multiplex PCR, and TCRdb's table has in-frame clones only and misses some. Seen here are 850,000 to 1,100,000 clones, roughly 77% observed once, and the top ten hold about 0.94%. This CDR3 region has 15 residues. Germline CDR1 reads SEHNR; CDR2 reads FQNEAQ (reference sequence). Deletions cut 4 bases from V and 3 bases from J, with 15 bases between. As for this clone: Its antigen remains unknown.

The sequence was collected from a man between 18 and 29 years old in good health. Some clones in this sample may be carry-over from other donors' samples. The J gene is TRBJ1-1, the V gene TRBV7-9; no firm D call. The sample taken for sequencing was memory CD4+ T cells from PBMCs. Sample subset: CD45RA-negative fraction. The CDR3 here is CASSSPGYRDTEAFF. The CDR3 DNA reads TGTGCCAGCAGCTCCCCGGGATACCGAGACACTGAAGCTTTCTTT.